This T cell receptor beta chain was obtained from a study of blood T cell repertoires in COVID-19. Overall study: The cDNA or gDNA used as material had been derived from T cells, B-cell-depleted T cells, or PBMCs.

Original processing methods: Reference gene primer amplification gave nucleated cell count estimates. Using immunoSEQ multiplex PCR, the repertoire was profiled, and TCRdb retains in-frame clones only, with some absent. Clone size and V and J calls were adopted from that table, with D and trimming inferred from the DNA. There are about 430,000 clones in the sample; around 87% occur only once, and over 0.9% lies in the top ten. The CDR3 spans 16 residues. With 5 bases clipped from V and 4 bases from J, the junction kept 5 bases outside the gene matches. CDR1 is MNHEY, CDR2 SMNVEV, per germline (reference sequence). Study members were between about 18 and 100 years old and lived in 20 to 30 US regions. Participants had their cohort set by participant-reported clinical history.

The specimen was PBMCs or T cells enriched from blood (not recorded which). The sequence derives from a woman aged 25 to 39 with acute COVID-19. The genes are TRBV27 and TRBJ2-6, with 10 bases that match TRBD1. CDR3 bases: TGTGCCAGCAGTGCAGGGACAGGGGTCGGGGCCAACGTCCTGACTTTC. Its translation is CASSAGTGVGANVLTF.